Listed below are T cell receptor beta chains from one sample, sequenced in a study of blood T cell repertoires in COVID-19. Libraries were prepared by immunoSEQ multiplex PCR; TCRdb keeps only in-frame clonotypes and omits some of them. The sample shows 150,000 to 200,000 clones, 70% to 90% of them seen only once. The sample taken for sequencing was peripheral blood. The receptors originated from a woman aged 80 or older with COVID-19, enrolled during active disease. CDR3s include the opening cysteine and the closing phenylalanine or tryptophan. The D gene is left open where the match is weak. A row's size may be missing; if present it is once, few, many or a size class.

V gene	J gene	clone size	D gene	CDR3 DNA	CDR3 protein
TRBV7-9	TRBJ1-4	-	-	TGTGCCAGCAGCTTAGGTCCGAATGAAAAACTGTTTTTT	CASSLGPNEKLFF
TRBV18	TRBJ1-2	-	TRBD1	TGTGCCAGCTCACCTACAGGGGGCGCCAATGGCTACACCTTC	CASSPTGGANGYTF
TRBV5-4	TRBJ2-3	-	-	TGTGCCAGCAGTTCCAAAGATACGCAGTATTTT	CASSSKDTQYF
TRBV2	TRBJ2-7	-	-	TGTGCCAGCAGTGAGACAGCCTACGAGCAGTACTTC	CASSETAYEQYF
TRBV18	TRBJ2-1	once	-	TGTGCCAGCTCACCCATGGCGGGACAGTACAATGAGCAGTTCTTC	CASSPMAGQYNEQFF
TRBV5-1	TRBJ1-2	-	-	TGCGCCAGCAGCTTGGAGGTCCAGGGGTTGCACACCTTC	CASSLEVQGLHTF
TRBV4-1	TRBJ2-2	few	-	TGCGCCAGCAGGGTGGGTGAGGGTCCCGGGGAGCTGTTTTTT	CASRVGEGPGELFF
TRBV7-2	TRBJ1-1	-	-	TGTGCCAGCAGCTTAGCTCAGAACACTGAAGCTTTCTTT	CASSLAQNTEAFF
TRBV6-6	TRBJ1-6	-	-	TGTGCCAGCAGTCGACGGGGTGGAGAAGGGCTCTCACCCCTCCACTTT	CASSRRGGEGLSPLHF
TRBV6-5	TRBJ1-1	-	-	TGTGCCAGCAGTCACAACAGGGTCATGAACACTGAAGCTTTCTTT	CASSHNRVMNTEAFF
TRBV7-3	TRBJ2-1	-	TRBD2	TGTGCCAGCAGCTTACGGGCAGCGGGAGGGTACAATGAGCAGTTCTTC	CASSLRAAGGYNEQFF
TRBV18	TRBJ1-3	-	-	TGTGCCAGCTCAGGTGCCAGGGGAGCTGGAAACACCATATATTTT	CASSGARGAGNTIYF
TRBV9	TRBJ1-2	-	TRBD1	TGTGCCAGCAGTGCCGGGACAGGGCATGGCTACACCTTC	CASSAGTGHGYTF
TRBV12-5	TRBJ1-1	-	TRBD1	TGTGCTAGTGGTTTGATCACAGGGGGGGAAGCTTTCTTT	CASGLITGGEAFF
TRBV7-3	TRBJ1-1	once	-	TGTGCCAGCAGCCCCGGGCAGGGGAGGGAAAAAGCTTTCTTT	CASSPGQGREKAFF
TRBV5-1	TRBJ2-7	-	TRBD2	TGCGCCAGCAGCTTGGCACTAGCGGAGAACTACGAGCAGTACTTC	CASSLALAENYEQYF
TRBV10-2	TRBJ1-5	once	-	TGCGCCAGCAGTCTACTTCTGAGCAATCAGCCCCAGCATTTT	CASSLLLSNQPQHF
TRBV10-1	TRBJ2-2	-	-	TGCGCCAGCAGTGATTACTACACCGGGGAGCTGTTTTTT	CASSDYYTGELFF
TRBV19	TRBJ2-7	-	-	TGTGCCAGTGCGACAGGGACTAGCTCCTACGAGCAGTACTTC	CASATGTSSYEQYF
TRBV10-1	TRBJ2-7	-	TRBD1	TGCGCCAGCAGTGAGCCCGGGACAGGGCTCTACGAGCAGTACTTC	CASSEPGTGLYEQYF
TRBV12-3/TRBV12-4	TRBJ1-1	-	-	TGTGCCAGCAGTTTTCAAGGGGACACTGAAGCTTTCTTT	CASSFQGDTEAFF
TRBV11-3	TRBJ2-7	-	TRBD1	TGTGCCAGCAGCTCCGGGACAGGGGAACGTAGCGAGCAGTACTTC	CASSSGTGERSEQYF